This T cell receptor (beta chain) was sequenced during a study of CD8+ T cells in alopecia areata. This sample's treatment: oral pan-JAK inhibitor, 5-10 mg twice daily. The CDR3 is 16 amino acids. The germline gives CDR1 MGHDK, CDR2 SYGVNS. The junction had 11 bases not matched to a gene; V was cut back by 4 bases and J by 8 bases. RNA was extracted and reverse transcribed into cDNA as the sequencing template. The repertoire was sequenced with immunoSEQ multiplex PCR; TCRdb's copy has only in-frame clones and lacks some. In the table there are about 140,000 clones, about 86% of which are singletons. The chain links TRBV25-1 to TRBJ2-2; 9 bases fit TRBD1. The source material was CD8+ T cells sorted from blood, sampled at week 4, from a patient treated with tofacitinib. This receptor was taken from a human donor with alopecia areata. CDR3 nucleotides: TGTGCCAGCAGTGCCCGGGACAGGGTAGGGATTGGGGAGCTGTTTTTT. This gives the protein CASSARDRVGIGELFF.